This T cell receptor beta chain was obtained from a study of blood T cell repertoires in COVID-19. As for the study in general: PBMCs, B-cell-depleted T cells, or T cells provided the cDNA or gDNA that made up the material.

After removal of 6 bases from V and 6 bases from J, the junction contained 1 base not matched to a gene. The CDR3 contains 13 residues. Germline CDR1 is MNHEY and CDR2 is SMNVEV (reference sequence). The assay was immunoSEQ multiplex PCR, and TCRdb's table has in-frame clones only and misses some. The profile shows 400,000 or so clones, roughly 86% of them singletons. Only a few counts were recorded for this clone. Sequencing was carried out using peripheral blood. The chain employs TRBV27 and TRBJ2-7; 14 nucleotides match TRBD2. The sequence was obtained from a human donor in a cohort sampled during active COVID-19. The CDR3 DNA reads TGTGCCAGCAGGACTAGCGGGAGGGGCGAGCAGTACTTC. This sequence encodes CASRTSGRGEQYF.